Listed below are T cell receptor beta chains from one sample, sequenced in a study of cytomegalovirus exposure and HLA in healthy donors. Sequencing was performed with immunoSEQ multiplex PCR; in TCRdb, only in-frame clones are kept and a portion is missing. The table records 150,000 to 200,000 clones, 76% of them present only once. Material for sequencing was PBMCs. Every receptor here comes from a male donor in good health and CMV-seronegative. Each CDR3 is given with its conserved first and last residue.

V gene	CDR3 protein
TRBV5-4	CASSWGQEATDTQYF
TRBV19	CASSSRTSFSYNEQFF
TRBV7-2	CASSLQGNTEAFF
TRBV5-6	CASSLNTGQQPQHF
TRBV7-2	CASSLATGETQYF
TRBV5-1	CASSPTMNTEAFF
TRBV9	CASSPGGNNNEQFF
TRBV6-4	CASSDNGEANYGYTF
TRBV7-9	CASSEGQGHGDEQFF
TRBV27	CASSRGRTNQPQHF
TRBV28	CASSTPVARNTIYF
TRBV27	CASSPFDRDVFSNQPQHF
TRBV28	CASRGTSGRGF
TRBV21-1	CASSKVGGGSPFNYGYTF
TRBV27	CASSLSADYYEQYF
TRBV5-5	CASSFPGQNYGYTF
TRBV7-9	CASTSPGQPEGVEAFF
TRBV5-4	CASSLAGAETQYF
TRBV27	CASSFYPQMGAEGYTF
TRBV6-1	CASSNRGEVGEQFF
TRBV28	CASSTGRNQPQHF
TRBV11-2	CASSLETGNTEAFF
TRBV7-2	CASSLAVGLAGEYNEQFF
TRBV27	CASSLRGLWTDTQYF
TRBV9	CASSGQSSNTEAFF
TRBV28	CASSPPRGAGQPQHF
TRBV11-2	CASSLVGGRADTQYF
TRBV5-4	CASSFGQKETQYF
TRBV7-3	CASRLGQGSSEAFF
TRBV7-9	CASSRSGANTGELFF
TRBV28	CASRAAGGEETQYF